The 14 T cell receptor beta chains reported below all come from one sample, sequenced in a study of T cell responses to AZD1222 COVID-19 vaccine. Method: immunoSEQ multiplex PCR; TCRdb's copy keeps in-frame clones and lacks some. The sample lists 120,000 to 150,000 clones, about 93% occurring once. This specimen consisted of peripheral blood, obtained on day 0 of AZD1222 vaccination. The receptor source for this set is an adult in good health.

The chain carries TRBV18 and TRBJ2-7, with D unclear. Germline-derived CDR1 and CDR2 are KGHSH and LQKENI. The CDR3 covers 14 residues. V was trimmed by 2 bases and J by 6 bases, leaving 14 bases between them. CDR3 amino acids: CASSPATSKGEQYF. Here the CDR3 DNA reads TGTGCCAGCTCACCAGCGACCTCGAAAGGCGAGCAGTACTTC.

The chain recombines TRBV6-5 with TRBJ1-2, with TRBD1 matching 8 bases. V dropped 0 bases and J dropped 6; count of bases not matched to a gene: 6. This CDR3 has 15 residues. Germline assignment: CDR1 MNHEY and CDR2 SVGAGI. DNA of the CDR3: TGTGCCAGCAGTTACTCGATGGGACAGGAAAATGGCTACACCTTC. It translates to CASSYSMGQENGYTF.

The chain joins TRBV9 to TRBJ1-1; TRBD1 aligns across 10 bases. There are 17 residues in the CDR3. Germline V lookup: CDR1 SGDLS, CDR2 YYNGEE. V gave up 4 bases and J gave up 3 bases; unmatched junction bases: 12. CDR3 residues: CASSPQPGQGSDTEAFF. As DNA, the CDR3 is TGTGCCAGCAGCCCCCAACCGGGACAGGGGTCTGACACTGAAGCTTTCTTT.

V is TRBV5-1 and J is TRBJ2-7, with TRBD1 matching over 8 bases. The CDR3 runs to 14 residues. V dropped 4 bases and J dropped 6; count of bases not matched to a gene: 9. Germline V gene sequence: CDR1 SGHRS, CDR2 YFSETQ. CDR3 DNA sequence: TGCGCCAGCAGCCCGGACAGGGCGACGCGCGAGCAGTACTTC. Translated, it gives CASSPDRATREQYF.

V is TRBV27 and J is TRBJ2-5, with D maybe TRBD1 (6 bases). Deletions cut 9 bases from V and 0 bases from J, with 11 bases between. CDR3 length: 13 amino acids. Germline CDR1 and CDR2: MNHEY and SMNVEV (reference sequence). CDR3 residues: CASSRGDQETQYF. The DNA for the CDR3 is TGTGCCAGTTCCAGGGGAGACCAAGAGACCCAGTACTTC.

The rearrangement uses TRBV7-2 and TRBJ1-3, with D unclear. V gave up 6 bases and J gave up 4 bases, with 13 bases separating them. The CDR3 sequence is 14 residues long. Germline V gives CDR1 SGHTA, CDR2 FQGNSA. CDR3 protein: CASSFTTAGNTIYF. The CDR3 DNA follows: TGTGCCAGCAGTTTCACTACAGCCGGAAACACCATATATTTT.

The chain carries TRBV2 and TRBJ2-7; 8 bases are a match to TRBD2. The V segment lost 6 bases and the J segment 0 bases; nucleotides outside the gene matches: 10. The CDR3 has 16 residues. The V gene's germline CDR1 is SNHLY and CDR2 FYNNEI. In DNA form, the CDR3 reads TGTGCCAGCAGGGGCGCACTAGCGGTAGACTCCTACGAGCAGTACTTC. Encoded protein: CASRGALAVDSYEQYF.

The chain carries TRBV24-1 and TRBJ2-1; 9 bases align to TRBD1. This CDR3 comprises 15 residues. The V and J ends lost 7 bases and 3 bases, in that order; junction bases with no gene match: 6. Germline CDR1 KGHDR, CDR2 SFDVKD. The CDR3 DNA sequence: TGTGCCACCAGAGCCGGGACAGGGTACTACAATGAGCAGTTCTTC. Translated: CATRAGTGYYNEQFF.

The CDR3, as DNA: TGTGCCAGCAGTTCGGGCCGACAGGGCGCTCAGCCCCAGCATTTT. This gives the protein CASSSGRQGAQPQHF. V is TRBV6-5 and J is TRBJ1-5; 7 nucleotides line up with TRBD1. This CDR3 spans 15 amino acids. Germline V CDR1 and CDR2: MNHEY, SVGAGI. Trimming removed 4 bases from V and 6 bases from J; junction bases left unmatched: 9.

CDR3 coding DNA: TGTGCCAGCAGCTTACGGTATGGGTATCAGGGACAGGAGAGCTCTGGGGCCAACGTCCTGACTTTC. Translating gives CASSLRYGYQGQESSGANVLTF. This sequence joins TRBV7-3 and TRBJ2-6; TRBD1 matches 8 bases. After removal of 2 bases from V and 0 bases from J, the junction contained 18 bases not matched to a gene. Germline V gives CDR1 SGHTA, CDR2 FQGTGA. The CDR3 length is 22 residues. Based on the CDR3 plus reference TRBV7-3 and TRBJ2-6, the full variable domain is GAGVSQTPSNKVTEKGKYVELRCDPISGHTALYWYRQSLGQGPEFLIYFQGTGAADDSGLPNDRFFAVRPEGSVSTLKIQRTERGDSAVYLCASSLRYGYQGQESSGANVLTFGAGSRLTVL.

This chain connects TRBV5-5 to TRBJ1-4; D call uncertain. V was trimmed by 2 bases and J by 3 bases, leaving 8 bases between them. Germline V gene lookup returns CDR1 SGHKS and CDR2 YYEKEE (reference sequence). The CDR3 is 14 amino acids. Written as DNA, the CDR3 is TGTGCCAGCAGCTTACAGTTGGCTAATGAAAAACTGTTTTTT. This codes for CASSLQLANEKLFF.

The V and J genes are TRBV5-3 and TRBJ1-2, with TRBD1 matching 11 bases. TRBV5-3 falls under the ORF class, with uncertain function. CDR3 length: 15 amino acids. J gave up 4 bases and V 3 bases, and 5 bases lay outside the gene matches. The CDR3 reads CARSSTGTGGYGYTF. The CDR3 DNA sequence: TGTGCCAGAAGCTCGACCGGGACAGGGGGCTATGGCTACACCTTC.

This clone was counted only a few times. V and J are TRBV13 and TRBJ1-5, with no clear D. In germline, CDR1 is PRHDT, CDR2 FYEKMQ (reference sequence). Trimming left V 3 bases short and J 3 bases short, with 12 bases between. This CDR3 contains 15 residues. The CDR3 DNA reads TGTGCCAGCAGCTTGGGAGGGCGGGACAATCAGCCCCAGCATTTT. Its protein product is CASSLGGRDNQPQHF.

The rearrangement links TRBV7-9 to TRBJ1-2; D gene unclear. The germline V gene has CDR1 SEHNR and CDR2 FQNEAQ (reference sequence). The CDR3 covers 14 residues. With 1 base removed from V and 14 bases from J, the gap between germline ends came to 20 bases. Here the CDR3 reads CASSLELLEGLGTF. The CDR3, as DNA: TGTGCCAGCAGCTTAGAACTGCTCGAAGGGTTGGGAACCTTC.